This passage covers 4 T cell receptor beta chains from one sample sequenced in a study of blood T cell repertoires in COVID-19 (TCRdb year 2020). Libraries were made using the immunoSEQ multiplex PCR assay. TCRdb stores this immuneACCESS table with in-frame sequences only. Part of the clones is absent; in the studies checked, under half of the shortfall reflects unresolved V genes, and no reason is known for the rest. Across this sample there are approximately 250,000 clones, with roughly 85% seen only once. Over 2% of the sample belongs to the ten largest clones. The sequenced sample was peripheral blood. The receptors here all came from a man younger than 45 who had recovered from COVID-19.

The rearrangement uses TRBV4-1 and TRBJ2-2; D is ambiguous. Between the trimmed V and J ends, which lost 0 bases and 3 bases, there was a span of 14 bases. This CDR3 spans 17 amino acids. Germline V gives CDR1 MGHRA, CDR2 YSYEKL. CDR3 region: CASSQDSDRVHTGELFF. For the CDR3, the DNA is TGCGCCAGCAGCCAAGATTCAGACCGGGTGCACACCGGGGAGCTGTTTTTT.

In its sample, this clone was seen once. V is TRBV6-1 and J is TRBJ2-7; D possibly corresponds to TRBD2 (5 bases). CDR1 is MNHNS, CDR2 SASEGT, per germline. The CDR3 runs 15 residues. Trimming removed 2 bases at V and 2 bases at J, with 13 bases between. CDR3 region: CASSEKAGEPYEQYF. The CDR3 DNA sequence: TGTGCCAGCAGTGAAAAGGCCGGGGAGCCCTACGAGCAGTACTTC.

This chain connects TRBV21-1 to TRBJ2-3; the tabulated D call, TRBD2, remains unverified against the DNA. TRBV21-1 is listed as a pseudogene. This CDR3 has 16 amino acids. The CDR3 DNA reads as TGTGCCAGCAGCAGTAAGCGGGGGGGTAGCACAGATACGCAGTATTTT. Translated, it gives CASSSKRGGSTDTQYF.

V gene TRBV21-1 combines with J gene TRBJ2-2; the table's D call of TRBD2 was not tested on the DNA. TRBV21-1 is a listed pseudogene. This CDR3 has 10 residues. CDR3 amino acids: CASSRGELFF. The CDR3 bases are TGTGCCAGCAGCCGCGGGGAGCTGTTTTTT.